The 9 T cell receptor beta chains given below trace back to one sample, sequenced in a study of radiation and T cells in renal cell carcinoma. Time point here: baseline pretreatment blood. Treatment described: 15 Gy SBRT to primary tumor, nephrectomy 4 weeks later. Profiling relied on immunoSEQ multiplex PCR, and the TCRdb table lists in-frame clones only, not all of them. The sample holds 40,000 to 50,000 clones; around 83% are singletons and the top ten take 30% to 35%. The starting material was blood, obtained from a patient whose treatment included radiotherapy and nephrectomy. Receptors were obtained from a woman between 65 and 79 years old with renal cell carcinoma.

There are a few counts of this clone. The chain links TRBV9 to TRBJ1-1; D is possibly TRBD1 (5 bases). Between the trimmed V and J ends, which lost 3 bases and 3 bases, there was a span of 21 bases. The CDR3 spans 17 residues. Germline values: CDR1 SGDLS, CDR2 YYNGEE. The CDR3 here is CASSAGLPIKRYTEAFF. CDR3 in DNA: TGTGCCAGCAGCGCAGGGCTTCCAATAAAGCGGTACACTGAAGCTTTCTTT.

The chain links TRBV4-1 to TRBJ2-7, with D possibly being TRBD1 (6 bases). V was cut by 3 bases and J by 2 bases, with 17 bases left in between. This CDR3 is 16 amino acids long. The germline V gene encodes CDR1 MGHRA and CDR2 YSYEKL. As DNA, the CDR3 is TGCGCCAGCAGCCACGGCCCCGGGACAATAACCTACGAGCAGTACTTC. Its translation: CASSHGPGTITYEQYF.

This rearrangement joins TRBV6-5 to TRBJ2-7; 9 bases are shared with TRBD2. Germline V gene data show CDR1 as MNHEY and CDR2 as SVGAGI. The trim removed 11 bases at V and 5 bases at J, leaving 10 bases unmatched. This CDR3 is built from 13 residues. The CDR3 bases are TGTGCCGCCCACGGGACTAGCCTCCACGAGCAGTACTTC. The encoded protein is CAAHGTSLHEQYF.

The chain carries TRBV25-1 and TRBJ1-5; perhaps TRBD1 as D (5 bases). CDR1 and CDR2 (germline): MGHDK, SYGVNS. Trimming stripped 2 bases from V and 7 bases from J, with 12 bases between. The CDR3 covers 14 residues. CDR3 in amino acids: CASSEGTGRQPQHF. CDR3 DNA sequence: TGTGCCAGCAGTGAAGGGACCGGGCGGCAGCCCCAGCATTTT. Full variable domain (missing parts from reference TRBV25-1 and TRBJ1-5): EADIYQTPRYLVIGTGKKITLECSQTMGHDKMYWYQQDPGMELHLIHYSYGVNSTEKGDLSSESTVSRIRTEHFPLTLESARPSHTSQYLCASSEGTGRQPQHFGDGTRLSIL.

The chain uses TRBV5-1 and TRBJ1-1; 7 bases agree with TRBD1. The V gene end was trimmed by 7 bases and the J gene end by 2 bases; junction bases not matched to a gene: 8. Germline CDR1 is SGHRS and CDR2 is YFSETQ. The CDR3 length is 14 residues. The CDR3 loop reads CASRWTGANTEAFF. CDR3 DNA sequence: TGCGCCAGCCGATGGACAGGAGCCAACACTGAAGCTTTCTTT.

The chain carries TRBV30 and TRBJ2-3, with 9 bases identical to TRBD1. This CDR3 spans 15 amino acids. Unmatched junction bases numbered 5, after V lost 2 bases and J lost 2 bases. CDR1 is GTSNPN, CDR2 SVGIG, per germline (reference sequence). The CDR3 coding sequence is TGTGCCTGGAGTACCGGGACAGGGTTCACAGATACGCAGTATTTT. Translating it yields CAWSTGTGFTDTQYF.

This clone was counted a few times. V and J are TRBV5-1 and TRBJ1-1, with D uncertain. Germline V lookup: CDR1 SGHRS, CDR2 YFSETQ. CDR3 length: 12 residues. V was shortened by 4 bases and J by 2 bases, with 6 bases between the two germline ends. The CDR3 region is CASSDRNTEAFF. CDR3 DNA sequence: TGCGCCAGCAGCGATAGAAACACTGAAGCTTTCTTT.

The chain couples TRBV7-2 to TRBJ2-5; no definite D call. CDR1 and CDR2 from the germline V gene are SGHTA and FQGNSA. CDR3 length equals 14 residues. The V end lost 5 bases, the J end lost 1 base, and 11 bases lay between the germline ends. The CDR3 sequence is CASSPYGPQETQYF. The CDR3 DNA follows: TGTGCCAGCAGCCCCTATGGCCCCCAAGAGACCCAGTACTTC. Using reference TRBV7-2 and TRBJ2-5 for the parts outside the CDR3, the full variable domain is GAGVSQSPSNKVTEKGKDVELRCDPISGHTALYWYRQSLGQGLEFLIYFQGNSAPDKSGLPSDRFSAERTGGSVSTLTIQRTQQEDSAVYLCASSPYGPQETQYFGPGTRLLVL.

The rearrangement uses TRBV7-2 and TRBJ2-5; D unresolved. Deletions cut 3 bases from V and 3 bases from J, with 8 bases between. The CDR3 runs to 13 residues. The germline V gene encodes CDR1 SGHTA and CDR2 FQGNSA. CDR3 region: CASSLRPEETQYF. CDR3 sequence (DNA): TGTGCCAGCAGCTTGAGACCAGAAGAGACCCAGTACTTC.